These T cell receptor beta chains were read from a single sample in a study of a mutant IDH1 vaccine in newly diagnosed glioma. For these TCRs, the target antigens are not known. Method: immunoSEQ multiplex PCR; TCRdb's copy keeps in-frame clones and lacks some. Among fewer than 70,000 clones, around 90% were seen once, and the ten largest hold about 4.6%. Sequences were derived from PBMCs, sampled from a glioma patient whose treatment included an IDH1 peptide vaccine. All receptors derive from a middle-aged woman with glioma. CDR3s include the opening cysteine and the closing phenylalanine or tryptophan. D genes are given only for firm matches. Not every row has a clone size; where given, it reads once, few, many or a size class.

-,TRBV4-3,TRBJ1-3,-,TGCGCCAGCAGCCAAGGGGTGGGGGGAACCTCTGGAAACACCATATATTTT,CASSQGVGGTSGNTIYF
-,TRBV6-1,TRBJ1-2,-,TGTGCCAGCAGCCTCCTGAGGTCTGGAGGCTACACCTTC,CASSLLRSGGYTF
-,TRBV2,TRBJ2-3,-,TGTGCCAGCTTAGCGGAGGGGGCAGGCACAGATACGCAGTATTTT,CASLAEGAGTDTQYF
-,TRBV7-9,TRBJ2-2,-,TGTGCCAGCTCGAGGTGGCCCGGGGAGCTGTTTTTT,CASSRWPGELFF
few,TRBV7-9,TRBJ2-4,TRBD2,TGTGCCAGCAGCCCCGGGACTAGCGGGGGGGCCATTCAGTACTTC,CASSPGTSGGAIQYF
-,TRBV25-1,TRBJ1-5,-,TGTGCCAGCAGTAGCGGGGCTAGCAATCAGCCCCAGCATTTT,CASSSGASNQPQHF
-,TRBV2,TRBJ2-1,TRBD2,TGTGCCAGCAGGTCTAGCGGGAGCTTGGTTCATGAGCAGTTCTTC,CASRSSGSLVHEQFF
-,TRBV12-5,TRBJ2-5,TRBD1,TGTGCTAGTGGTTTGGATACAGGGGTGGAGACCCAGTACTTC,CASGLDTGVETQYF
-,TRBV5-1,TRBJ2-1,TRBD2,TGCGCCAGCAGCACCGCTAGCGGGGGGCGCCTTGAGCAGTTCTTC,CASSTASGGRLEQFF
large,TRBV19,TRBJ1-1,-,TGTGCCAGTAGTAGGGCCCGGGGGGGTCCAACGCATGAAGCTTTCTTT,CASSRARGGPTHEAFF
-,TRBV7-2,TRBJ2-7,TRBD2,TGTGCCAGCAGCTCACCGGGACTAGCATTCATTCCCTCCTACGAGCAGTACTTC,CASSSPGLAFIPSYEQYF
-,TRBV11-2,TRBJ1-1,-,TGTGCCAGCAGCCGGCCCGGGAGGGGACAGAACACTGAAGCTTTCTTT,CASSRPGRGQNTEAFF
once,TRBV5-1,TRBJ2-5,-,TGCGCCAGCAGCTCAGAGGGACAAGAGACCCAGTACTTC,CASSSEGQETQYF
-,TRBV2,TRBJ1-2,-,TGTGCCAGCAGTGAAACGGGGGCGAGCTATGGCTACACCTTC,CASSETGASYGYTF
-,TRBV2,TRBJ1-1,-,TGTGCCAGCAGTTCCGCGGGGGCGCTTACTGAAGCTTTCTTT,CASSSAGALTEAFF
-,TRBV2,TRBJ2-3,-,TGTGCCAGCAGTGAAGAGCGGGCCCCCGGCACAGATACGCAGTATTTT,CASSEERAPGTDTQYF
-,TRBV7-2,TRBJ1-1,-,TGTGCCAGCAGCTTATCCGCAGGTTCCACTGAAGCTTTCTTT,CASSLSAGSTEAFF
-,TRBV30,TRBJ2-7,TRBD2,TGTGCCTGGAGTGACCCCCGGCCTAGCGGGAGTAGGGGGGCGGTTTACGAGCAGTACTTC,CAWSDPRPSGSRGAVYEQYF
once,TRBV10-2,TRBJ2-1,TRBD2,TGCGCCAGCAGTCTTGGGAGTCTAGCGGGGTCCTACAATGAGCAGTTCTTC,CASSLGSLAGSYNEQFF
once,TRBV6-6,TRBJ1-2,TRBD1,TGTGCCAGCAGACCACGGACAGGGGGAAGCTATGGCTACACCTTC,CASRPRTGGSYGYTF
-,TRBV7-2,TRBJ2-1,-,TGTGCCAGCAGCTTAGGGCAGGACGATGAGCAGTTCTTC,CASSLGQDDEQFF
once,TRBV9,TRBJ1-2,-,TGTGCCAGCAGCGGACCGAGGTTACCCTACGAACTCTATGGCTACACCTTC,CASSGPRLPYELYGYTF
-,TRBV6-5,TRBJ2-7,-,TGTGCCAGCAGTTACAGGGCGGGAAGAGGAGCCTACGAGCAGTACTTC,CASSYRAGRGAYEQYF
-,TRBV5-1,TRBJ2-2,TRBD2,TGCGCCAGCAGCCCGCGGACTAGCGGGAGTTCCGGGGAGCTGTTTTTT,CASSPRTSGSSGELFF
once,TRBV29-1,TRBJ1-4,-,TGCAGCGTTCAAGGCGGTGAAGCAAGAAATGAAAAACTGTTTTTT,CSVQGGEARNEKLFF
-,TRBV29-1,TRBJ1-1,TRBD1,TGCAGCGTTGTTACGGGGGCAGGGGGTGAAGCTTTCTTT,CSVVTGAGGEAFF
-,TRBV5-8,TRBJ2-1,TRBD2,TGTGCCAGCAACCCGGGGGGGCACTACAATGAGCAGTTCTTC,CASNPGGHYNEQFF
-,TRBV7-2,TRBJ2-5,TRBD2,TGTGCCAGCAGCTTAGTCGTAATAGCGGGGGGACAAGAGACCCAGTACTTC,CASSLVVIAGGQETQYF